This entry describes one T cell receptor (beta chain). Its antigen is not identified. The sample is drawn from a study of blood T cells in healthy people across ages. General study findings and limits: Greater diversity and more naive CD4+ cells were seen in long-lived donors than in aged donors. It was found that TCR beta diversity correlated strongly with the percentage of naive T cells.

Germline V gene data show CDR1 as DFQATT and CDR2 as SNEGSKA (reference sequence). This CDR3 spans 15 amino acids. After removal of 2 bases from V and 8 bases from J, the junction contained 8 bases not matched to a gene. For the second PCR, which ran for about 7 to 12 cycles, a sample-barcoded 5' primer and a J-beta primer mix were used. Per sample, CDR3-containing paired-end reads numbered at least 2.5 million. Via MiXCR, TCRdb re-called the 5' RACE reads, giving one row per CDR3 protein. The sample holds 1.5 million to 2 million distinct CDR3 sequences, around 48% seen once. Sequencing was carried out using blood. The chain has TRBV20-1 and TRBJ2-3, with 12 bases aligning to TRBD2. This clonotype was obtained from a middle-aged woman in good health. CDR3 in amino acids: CSARSPSGGESTQYF. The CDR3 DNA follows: TGCAGTGCTAGATCGCCTAGCGGGGGGGAAAGTACGCAGTATTTT.